This T cell receptor beta chain was sequenced during a study of cytomegalovirus exposure and HLA in healthy donors. Broader study findings: Reportedly, cytomegalovirus status was diagnosed with high sensitivity and specificity.

CDR1 is SGHTS, CDR2 YDEGEE, per germline. V trimming: 4 bases; J trimming: 7 bases; junction bases outside the gene matches: 12. The CDR3 length is 16 residues. Some clones are missing from TCRdb's copy, which holds only in-frame ones; the method was immunoSEQ multiplex PCR. Of about 140,000 clones in the sample, 86% were seen once. With respect to this clone: No antigen is known for it.

The sequenced sample was PBMCs. The source of this sequence is a man younger than 35 in good health and CMV-seronegative. This chain connects TRBV5-8 to TRBJ2-1, with TRBD2 identical over 9 bases. The CDR3 DNA follows: TGTGCCAGCAGCCCGGGCCTCAGCGGGAGGAAAAATGAGCAGTTCTTC. Its protein product is CASSPGLSGRKNEQFF.